The clone carrying this T cell receptor beta chain was counted a single time. The antigen remains undetermined. This record comes from a study of T cell responses to AZD1222 COVID-19 vaccine. About the study: Second-dose schedules of about 4 or about 12 weeks were combined. Notes on the study in general: Seropositive at baseline were only six AZD1222 recipients. No repertoire was sampled before or during the peak T cell response, only after it. Clonal diversity was possibly underestimated; the donors were predominantly white British and more often female.

Profiled with immunoSEQ multiplex PCR; TCRdb holds only in-frame clones, not every one. The table includes tens of thousands of clones, 75% to 90% detected once. V was cut by 3 bases and J by 0 bases, with 8 bases left in between. Looked up from germline, CDR1 is MNHNS and CDR2 is SASEGT. The CDR3 length is 14 residues. The chain is built from TRBV6-1 and TRBJ1-1, with a possible D match to TRBD1 (5 bases). This sample comprised peripheral blood, obtained on day 0 of AZD1222 vaccination. This clonotype was obtained from an adult in good health. The CDR3 protein is CASSDGTVNTEAFF. The CDR3 DNA reads as TGTGCCAGCAGTGACGGGACGGTGAACACTGAAGCTTTCTTT.